The clone carrying this TCR beta chain was detected only once. The data derive from a study of read filtering for tumor transcriptome and immune sequencing. Trimming removed 10 bases from V and 0 bases from J, with 16 bases in between. The CDR3 totals 14 residues. Germline CDR1 is MDHEN and CDR2 is SYDVKM. The library was built from about 400 ng RNA with molecular barcoded adaptors for alpha/delta and beta/gamma chains. TCRdb re-analysed the reads in MiXCR, keeping a single row per CDR3 protein. The sample contains 30,000 to 40,000 distinct CDR3 sequences, 14% of which appear only once. The sample was a population of CD138-negative cells sorted from bone marrow. This chain joins TRBV28 and TRBJ2-7; D call uncertain. The sequence was obtained from a donor older than 35 with multiple myeloma. CDR3 coding DNA: TGTGCCACCATCCGCTCAGGAGACTCCTACGAGCAGTACTTC. It yields the protein CATIRSGDSYEQYF.